These 23 T cell receptor beta chains were all obtained from the same sample, sequenced in a study of blood T cells in healthy people across ages. A sample-barcoded 5' primer and a J-beta primer mix were used in a second PCR of roughly 6 to 11 cycles. A single record per CDR3 protein comes from TCRdb applying MiXCR to the 5' RACE reads. The sample contains around 620,000 distinct CDR3 sequences, approximately 27% of which appear only once. What was sequenced was blood. Receptors were obtained from a woman between 65 and 79 years old in good health.

This clonotype showed up just a few times. The V call is TRBV5-6, the J call TRBJ2-5, with no clear D. The germline V and J ends were trimmed by 0 bases and 5 bases, with 17 bases remaining between them. The CDR3 extends over 16 amino acids. The germline V gene encodes CDR1 SGHDT and CDR2 YYEEEE. CDR3 sequence reads: CASSLVALSLGETQYF. The CDR3 region has the DNA TGTGCCAGCAGCTTGGTGGCCCTAAGTCTCGGGGAGACCCAGTACTTC.

Remarks on this clonotype: Germline is not matched at one junction end, which may reflect a read error. V and J are TRBV3-1 and TRBJ2-6; D possibly corresponds to TRBD1 (5 bases). The CDR3 runs 16 residues. Germline CDR1 is LGHDT and CDR2 is YNNKEL (reference sequence). CDR3 DNA sequence: TGTGCCAGCAGCCAAGGATTCCTATCTGGGGCTAACGTCCTGACTTTC. Protein: CASSQGFLSGANVLTF.

V usage is TRBV5-6 and J usage is TRBJ1-4; 7 nucleotides match TRBD1. Germline lookup yields CDR1 SGHDT and CDR2 YYEEEE. V was clipped by 2 bases and J by 5 bases; unmatched bases: 6. The CDR3 runs to 15 residues. The CDR3: CASSLQGTGNEKLFF. In DNA, the CDR3 is TGTGCCAGCAGCTTACAGGGGACGGGAAATGAAAAACTGTTTTTT.

This chain links TRBV6-2 or TRBV6-3 with TRBJ2-1, with no clear D. Germline lookup yields CDR1 MNHEY and CDR2 SVGEGT. V shed 0 bases and J shed 4 bases, with 10 bases lying between them. The CDR3 contains 15 residues. The CDR3 nucleotides are TGTGCCAGCAGTTACTCCTCTAACCAATACAATGAGCAGTTCTTC. It codes for CASSYSSNQYNEQFF.

A single count supports this clonotype. The chain uses TRBV5-1 and TRBJ2-1, with TRBD1 matching over 11 bases. V was clipped by 4 bases and J by 2 bases; unmatched bases: 11. This CDR3 comprises 18 residues. CDR1 SGHRS and CDR2 YFSETQ come from the germline V gene. The CDR3, as DNA: TGCGCCAGCAGCATGCCCCGGGACAGGGGGTCCCCCTACAATGAGCAGTTCTTC. It yields the protein CASSMPRDRGSPYNEQFF.

This clonotype came up a few times. V and J are TRBV5-1 and TRBJ2-1; D uncertain. V was trimmed by 0 bases and J by 5 bases, leaving 12 bases between them. The CDR3 covers 15 residues. Germline V gene sequence: CDR1 SGHRS, CDR2 YFSETQ. CDR3 in amino acids: CASSLVLSGDNEQFF. CDR3 coding DNA: TGCGCCAGCAGCTTGGTACTCAGTGGGGACAATGAGCAGTTCTTC. The entire variable domain, with the rest obtained from reference TRBV5-1 and TRBJ2-1, is as follows: KAGVTQTPRYLIKTRGQQVTLSCSPISGHRSVSWYQQTPGQGLQFLFEYFSETQRNKGNFPGRFSGRQFSNSRSEMNVSTLELGDSALYLCASSLVLSGDNEQFFGPGTRLTVL.

The rearrangement uses TRBV6-5 and TRBJ1-3; no firm D call. There are 14 residues in the CDR3. V was trimmed by 2 bases and J by 3 bases, leaving 8 bases between them. Germline CDR1 MNHEY, CDR2 SVGAGI. Here the CDR3 DNA reads TGTGCCAGCAGTTACAAGCCAAATGGAAACACCATATATTTT. Translation: CASSYKPNGNTIYF.

Written as DNA, the CDR3 is TGTGCCAGCAGCCTAGAGCGGGGGGGTAGCAATGAGCAGTTCTTC. It is translated as CASSLERGGSNEQFF. V gene TRBV7-3 combines with J gene TRBJ2-5, with 10 bases fitting TRBD2. The DNA end favors TRBJ2-1, so the J call may be wrong. Germline lookup yields CDR1 SGHTA and CDR2 FQGTGA. This CDR3 is built from 15 residues.

In this sample, this clonotype turned up a few times. The chain is built from TRBV5-1 and TRBJ2-3; 7 bases map to TRBD1. The V gene's germline CDR1 is SGHRS and CDR2 YFSETQ. This CDR3 is built from 15 residues. The J segment lost 4 bases and the V segment lost 0 bases, leaving 5 bases of the junction unmatched. The CDR3 DNA reads TGCGCCAGCAGCTTGGAGGGGGCTCACGCAGATACGCAGTATTTT. Translating it yields CASSLEGAHADTQYF.

This clonotype was counted only a few times. The chain is built from TRBV3-1 and TRBJ2-3, with D unclear. The V end lost 0 bases, the J end lost 15 bases, and 16 bases lay between the germline ends. The CDR3 sequence is 13 residues long. From germline, CDR1 is LGHDT and CDR2 YNNKEL (reference sequence). CDR3 nucleotides: TGTGCCAGCAGCCAAGAACCTGGCTCCCGCGGCTATTTT. Its protein is CASSQEPGSRGYF.

A few counts support this clonotype. The gene calls are TRBV7-9 and TRBJ2-6, with a possible D match to TRBD2 (7 bases). The germline CDR1 and CDR2 sequences are SEHNR and FQNEAQ (reference sequence). V lost 0 bases, J lost 6 bases, and 12 bases lay in between. There are 16 residues in the CDR3. CDR3 nucleotide sequence: TGTGCCAGCAGCTTAGCGGGGGGGCAAAAGGCCAACGTCCTGACTTTC. It is translated as CASSLAGGQKANVLTF. Filled out from reference TRBV7-9 and TRBJ2-6, the complete variable domain reads DTGVSQNPRHKITKRGQNVTFRCDPISEHNRLYWYRQTLGQGPEFLTYFQNEAQLEKSRLLSDRFSAERPKGSFSTLEIQRTEQGDSAMYLCASSLAGGQKANVLTFGAGSRLTVL.

The chain joins TRBV4-3 to TRBJ1-2, with D unresolved. Trimming took 0 bases from V and 11 from J, leaving 10 bases between them. Germline loops: CDR1 LGHNA, CDR2 YSLEER. CDR3 length equals 12 residues. In DNA, the CDR3 is TGCGCCAGCAGCCAAGACAGGCAGCGGTACACCTTC. Its protein product is CASSQDRQRYTF.

This clonotype came up a few times. This chain uses TRBV10-3 with TRBJ2-3; 8 bases map to TRBD1. The CDR3 is made up of 16 amino acids. Losses at the gene ends were 3 bases for V and 4 bases for J; bases not matched to a gene: 9. Germline V lookup: CDR1 ENHRY, CDR2 SYGVKD. CDR3 region: CAISDPLRGRPDTQYF. DNA of the CDR3: TGTGCCATCAGTGATCCCCTCAGGGGGCGGCCAGATACGCAGTATTTT.

This clonotype showed up just a few times. The chain is built from TRBV6-1 and TRBJ1-4; D perhaps matches TRBD1 (6 bases). Trimming removed 8 bases at V and 3 bases at J, with 10 bases between. Germline-derived CDR1 and CDR2 are MNHNS and SASEGT. The CDR3 has 13 amino acids. CDR3 sequence: CASRTGPNEKLFF. CDR3 DNA: TGTGCCAGCCGAACAGGGCCTAATGAAAAACTGTTTTTT.

As regards this clonotype: One end of the junction varies from germline; a read error may be responsible. The rearrangement links TRBV6-4 to TRBJ1-4; no reliable D call. The CDR3 length is 19 residues. CDR1 is MRHNA and CDR2 is SNTAGT in the germline V gene. The CDR3 DNA follows: TGTGCCAGCAGCGACTTACACACGGGAGGTCGGGGATTCAATGAAAAACTGTTTTTT. It codes for CASSDLHTGGRGFNEKLFF.

The rearrangement joins TRBV20-1 to TRBJ2-3; D call uncertain. V lost 4 bases and J lost 6, with 11 bases in between. The germline V gene encodes CDR1 DFQATT and CDR2 SNEGSKA (reference sequence). The CDR3 is made up of 12 amino acids. This CDR3 is CSAIVSADTQYF. CDR3 sequence (DNA): TGCAGTGCTATCGTATCGGCCGATACGCAGTATTTT.

The chain recombines TRBV3-1 with TRBJ2-5, with D possibly matching TRBD1 (5 bases). The CDR3 is made up of 14 amino acids. Germline V gene sequence: CDR1 LGHDT, CDR2 YNNKEL (reference sequence). V shed 6 bases and J shed 5 bases, with 16 bases lying between them. Here the CDR3 DNA reads TGTGCCAGCAGTCAAACGACAGAACGGGAGACCCAGTACTTC. It encodes CASSQTTERETQYF.

This clonotype was seen more than once but under ten times. The V call is TRBV12-3 or TRBV12-4, the J call TRBJ2-1; TRBD2 agrees at 11 bases. Trimming removed 5 bases from V and 9 bases from J; junction bases left unmatched: 9. The CDR3 has 15 amino acids. The CDR3 sequence is CASSGSGGARGEQFF. DNA of the CDR3: TGTGCCAGCAGTGGTAGCGGGGGGGCCAGGGGTGAGCAGTTCTTC.

The rearrangement joins TRBV29-1 to TRBJ2-6; 14 nucleotides align to TRBD2. V lost 6 bases, J lost 2 bases, and 3 bases stayed unmatched. The germline V gene has CDR1 SQVTM and CDR2 ANQGSEA. The CDR3 extends over 16 amino acids. The CDR3 sequence: CSVLGLAGAGANVLTF. CDR3 nucleotides: TGCAGCGTCCTGGGACTAGCGGGAGCTGGGGCCAACGTCCTGACTTTC.

As regards this clonotype: An end of the junction differs from the germline gene, which may be a read error. This chain joins TRBV9 and TRBJ1-5; a weak D match, TRBD1 (5 bases). The CDR3 spans 15 residues. Germline V CDR1 and CDR2: SGDLS, YYNGEE. DNA of the CDR3: TGTGCTAGCAGCGTAGATGGACACGACAATCAGCCCCAGCATTTT. It is translated as CASSVDGHDNQPQHF.

This clonotype was seen a single time. The CDR3 nucleotides are TGCGCCAGCAGCAAGGACGAGAACTATGGCTACACCTTC. It yields the protein CASSKDENYGYTF. The rearrangement links TRBV4-3 to TRBJ1-2; D ambiguous. The CDR3 has 13 amino acids. Germline lookup yields CDR1 LGHNA and CDR2 YSLEER. The V end was cut by 5 bases, the J end by 2 bases, with 9 bases between.

This chain joins TRBV15 and TRBJ2-2; D is ambiguous. The CDR3 sequence is 13 residues long. V was cut by 4 bases and J by 2 bases, with 5 bases left in between. Per germline, CDR1 LNHNV and CDR2 YYDKDF (reference sequence). For the CDR3, the DNA is TGTGCCACCAGCAACGCCAACACCGGGGAGCTGTTTTTT. It encodes CATSNANTGELFF.

The chain links TRBV2 to TRBJ2-5; D unclear. V was trimmed by 7 bases and J by 11 bases, leaving 8 bases between them. The CDR3 runs to 9 residues. CDR1 is SNHLY and CDR2 is FYNNEI in the germline V gene. CDR3 coding DNA: TGTGCCAGCAATATGGAGCAGTACTTC. It specifies CASNMEQYF.